These T cell receptor beta chains were read from a single sample in a study of T cell repertoires in aging, cancer and after chemotherapy. Each CDR3 protein gets one entry after TCRdb re-called the multiplex PCR reads with MiXCR. The table lists about 7,000 distinct CDR3 sequences, 40% of them singletons. Sample: blood. These TCRs come from a human donor in good health. Both conserved end residues are part of each CDR3. A D gene is named only where the DNA matches it firmly. Size tells how often a clone was seen (once, few, many) or the class of an expanded clone, and some rows leave it out.

CDR3 protein,CDR3 DNA,D gene,J gene,clone size,V gene
CAISESRGGGWETQYF,TGTGCCATCAGTGAGTCGAGAGGGGGAGGTTGGGAGACCCAGTACTTC,-,TRBJ2-5,-,TRBV10-3
CASSRSGWDTEAFF,TGTGCCAGCAGCCGCAGCGGGTGGGACACTGAAGCTTTCTTT,-,TRBJ1-1,-,TRBV6-5
CAIRGQSGTEAFF,TGTGCCATCAGGGGACAGTCTGGCACTGAAGCTTTCTTT,TRBD1,TRBJ1-1,-,TRBV10-3
CASSWGRGGTEAFF,TGTGCCAGTTCCTGGGGCAGGGGGGGCACTGAAGCTTTCTTT,TRBD1,TRBJ1-1,-,TRBV19
CASSPRSAGGTGELFF,TGTGCCAGCAGCCCCAGGTCGGCGGGGGGCACCGGGGAGCTGTTTTTT,TRBD2,TRBJ2-2,-,TRBV12-3/TRBV12-4
CASSLPGGMNTEAFF,TGTGCCAGCAGTTTACCGGGGGGTATGAACACTGAAGCTTTCTTT,-,TRBJ1-1,-,TRBV12-5
CASSPPVGQGVETQYF,TGTGCCAGCTCACCACCGGTCGGACAGGGAGTAGAGACCCAGTACTTC,TRBD1,TRBJ2-5,-,TRBV18
CSAPGTGNTGELFF,TGCAGCGCCCCAGGGACAGGGAACACCGGGGAGCTGTTTTTT,TRBD1,TRBJ2-2,-,TRBV20-1
CASSPRFRTGGDVNEKLFF,TGCGCCAGCAGCCCAAGATTCCGTACGGGGGGCGATGTTAATGAAAAACTGTTTTTT,-,TRBJ1-4,-,TRBV4-2
CASRYRGNQETQYF,TGTGCCAGCAGGTACAGGGGGAACCAAGAGACCCAGTACTTC,TRBD1,TRBJ2-5,-,TRBV5-6
CASLQGDWGEQYF,TGTGCCAGCCTACAGGGCGACTGGGGCGAGCAGTACTTC,-,TRBJ2-7,-,TRBV7-2
CASREDSTDTQYF,TGCGCCAGCAGAGAAGATAGCACAGATACGCAGTATTTT,-,TRBJ2-3,-,TRBV10-2
CASGQAYGYTF,TGTGCCAGTGGACAGGCCTATGGCTACACCTTC,TRBD1,TRBJ1-2,-,TRBV27
CASRVPSGAGNEQFF,TGTGCCAGCAGGGTCCCTAGCGGGGCGGGCAATGAGCAGTTCTTC,TRBD2,TRBJ2-1,-,TRBV7-2
CASTGTGSTDTQYF,TGTGCCAGCACCGGGACAGGGAGCACAGATACGCAGTATTTT,TRBD1,TRBJ2-3,-,TRBV12-3/TRBV12-4
CASSLVSSLKETQYF,TGTGCCAGCAGTTTGGTTTCGAGCCTGAAGGAGACCCAGTACTTC,-,TRBJ2-5,-,TRBV27
CASSTDRGPGYTF,TGTGCCAGCAGCACGGACAGGGGGCCAGGCTACACCTTC,TRBD1,TRBJ1-2,-,TRBV13
CASSHLWAAGTDTQYF,TGTGCCAGCAGTCACCTTTGGGCGGCGGGCACAGATACGCAGTATTTT,-,TRBJ2-3,-,TRBV6-1
CSARVNLGTVATAYEQYF,TGCAGTGCTAGAGTCAACCTTGGGACAGTGGCTACGGCCTACGAGCAGTACTTC,TRBD1,TRBJ2-7,few,TRBV20-1
CASSESSGVSDTQYF,TGCGCCAGCAGTGAATCTAGCGGGGTGTCAGATACGCAGTATTTT,TRBD2,TRBJ2-3,-,TRBV10-1
CASSEWDPNSPLHF,TGTGCCAGCAGTGAGTGGGACCCTAATTCACCCCTCCACTTT,-,TRBJ1-6,few,TRBV6-5
CASSERGFYGYTF,TGCGCCAGCAGCGAGCGGGGCTTCTATGGCTACACCTTC,-,TRBJ1-2,few,TRBV4-3
CSVVRERTDDEQYF,TGCAGCGTTGTCCGGGAGCGTACCGACGACGAGCAGTACTTC,-,TRBJ2-7,-,TRBV29-1
CASSTSGGRYNEQFF,TGTGCCAGTAGTACCTCGGGCGGGCGGTACAATGAGCAGTTCTTC,-,TRBJ2-1,-,TRBV19
CASSSSLAGYTGELFF,TGTGCCAGCAGCTCCTCACTAGCGGGGTACACCGGGGAGCTGTTTTTT,TRBD2,TRBJ2-2,-,TRBV5-4
CSASAPSGGRIGTQYF,TGCAGTGCTTCCGCGCCTAGCGGGGGGCGTATTGGGACCCAGTACTTC,TRBD2,TRBJ2-5,-,TRBV20-1
CASTGAADTQYF,TGTGCCAGCACTGGGGCTGCAGATACGCAGTATTTT,-,TRBJ2-3,-,TRBV6-1
CASSQEGGGNNYGYTF,TGTGCCAGCAGCCAAGAAGGCGGGGGAAATAACTATGGCTACACCTTC,-,TRBJ1-2,-,TRBV4-2
CASSPDAGMTGELFF,TGCGCCAGCAGCCCGGACGCAGGGATGACCGGGGAGCTGTTTTTT,-,TRBJ2-2,-,TRBV5-1